This TCR beta chain came from a study of OX40 agonist ivuxolimab in advanced cancers. Study-level background: Partial responses occurred in Three dose-escalation patients, one with hepatocellular carcinoma and two with cutaneous melanoma. General study findings and limits: The study observed clonal expansion of CD4+ and CD8+ blood T cells by week 6 at 0.1 to 3.0 mg/kg. The average count of expanded clones was higher among CD8+ T cells than among CD4+.

A note on this clone: What it recognizes is unknown.

Data came from immunoSEQ multiplex PCR; TCRdb stores just in-frame clones and leaves some out. The repertoire consists of tens of thousands of clones, with about 90% occurring once and the leading ten covering about 0.42%. Drawing of blood for sampling happened at baseline, at cycle 4 day 1, and at cycle 7 day 1. CDR1 is LGHNA, CDR2 YSLEER, per germline. The V and J ends lost 3 bases and 0 bases respectively, with 18 bases between them. The CDR3 extends over 18 amino acids. The chain carries TRBV4-3 and TRBJ2-1, with D possibly being TRBD1 (6 bases). The sequence derives from an adult with an advanced solid tumor such as melanoma, head and neck, liver or kidney cancer. The sample consisted of CD4+ or CD8+ T cells sorted from blood, taken in a trial of the OX40 agonist ivuxolimab. CDR3 sequence: CASSHSGTPIGSYNEQFF. The CDR3, as DNA: TGCGCCAGCAGCCACTCGGGGACACCAATCGGCTCCTACAATGAGCAGTTCTTC.